The entry below describes one TCR beta chain. Categorization into cohorts depended on clinical history that participants reported. Symptom resolution, clearance, or two negative PCRs marked donors in Cohort 3 as recovered. This sample was included in a study of blood T cell repertoires in COVID-19. The CDR3 contains 13 residues. CDR1 and CDR2 from the germline V gene are MDHEN and SYDVKM. The V end lost 3 bases, the J end lost 13 bases, and 15 bases lay between the germline ends. Clones were read by immunoSEQ multiplex PCR, and TCRdb kept only the in-frame ones, dropping some. The table has almost 250,000 clones, 80% to 90% seen once.

This clonotype originated in a woman in her 30s who had recovered from COVID-19. The chain recombines TRBV28 with TRBJ1-4, with D tentatively TRBD1 (5 bases). The specimen sequenced was PBMCs or T cells enriched from blood (not recorded which). Written as DNA, the CDR3 is TGTGCCAGCAGTTTTACAGGCCTGGGGGGACTGTTTTTT. Amino acid sequence: CASSFTGLGGLFF.